This TCR beta chain was profiled in a study of breast tumors, draining lymph nodes, adjacent tissues. TCRdb re-called the multiplex PCR reads with MiXCR, one entry per CDR3 protein. Among about 100,000 distinct CDR3 sequences listed, around 21% were seen once. Study results and caveats: Luminal-like breast cancer showed significantly higher tumor–nontumor repertoire similarity than basal-like.

Breast cancer patients provided tissue from their axillary draining lymph nodes. A word on this clonotype: Antigen unknown. This CDR3 fails to terminate in the conserved phenylalanine or tryptophan, so it likely reflects a read error.

The germline V gene encodes CDR1 MNHNY and CDR2 SVGAGI (reference sequence). CDR3 length: 14 amino acids. Sample: axillary lymph node tissue. This receptor was taken from a female donor with breast cancer. Some clones in this sample may be carry-over from other donors' samples. The V and J genes are TRBV6-6 and TRBJ1-3; D may be TRBD1 (6 bases). The CDR3 here is CASIYRDLGNTIYL. For the CDR3, the DNA is TGTGCCAGCATTTACAGGGACCTAGGAAACACCATATATCTT.